This T cell receptor beta chain was documented in a study of T cells in Graves' hyperthyroidism and ophthalmopathy. At least ten counts were recorded for this clonotype. J lost 2 bases, V lost 4 bases, and 8 bases had no gene match. The CDR3 spans 17 residues. Germline V gene sequence: CDR1 SEHNR, CDR2 FQNEAQ (reference sequence). Template material for amplifying TCR beta CDR3 regions consisted of RNA transcripts. The primer set for the first-round RT-PCR of the TCR CDR3 was HTBI. TCRdb used MiXCR to reprocess the multiplex PCR reads, holding one entry per CDR3 protein. The sample shows over 300,000 distinct CDR3 sequences, 11% to 15% of them seen only once.

Source material: blood. This TCR came from a woman between 55 and 75 years old with Graves' hyperthyroidism. V is TRBV7-9 and J is TRBJ2-3; 11 bases align to TRBD2. The CDR3 region has the DNA TGTGCCAGCAGCTCACAACTAGCGGGAGTACACACAGATACGCAGTATTTT. It is translated as CASSSQLAGVHTDTQYF.